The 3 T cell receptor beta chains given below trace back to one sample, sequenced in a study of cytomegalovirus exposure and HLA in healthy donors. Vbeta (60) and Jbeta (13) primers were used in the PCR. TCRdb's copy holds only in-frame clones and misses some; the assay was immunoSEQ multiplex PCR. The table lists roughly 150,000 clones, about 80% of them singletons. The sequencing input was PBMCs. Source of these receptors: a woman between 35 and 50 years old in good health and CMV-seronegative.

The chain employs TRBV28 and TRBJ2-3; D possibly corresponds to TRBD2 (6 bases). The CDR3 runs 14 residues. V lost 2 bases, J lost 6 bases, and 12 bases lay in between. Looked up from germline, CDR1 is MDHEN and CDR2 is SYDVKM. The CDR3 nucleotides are TGTGCCAGCAGTTTAGGGGCTAGCGTGGATACGCAGTATTTT. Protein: CASSLGASVDTQYF.

CDR3 nucleotide sequence: TGTGCCAGCATGACAGGGGGTCCCAATGAGCAGTTCTTC. Translating it yields CASMTGGPNEQFF. The chain couples TRBV28 to TRBJ2-1; TRBD1 matches at 9 bases. Germline V gene data show CDR1 as MDHEN and CDR2 as SYDVKM. V lost 7 bases to trimming and J lost 6 bases; unmatched junction nucleotides: 4. The CDR3 has 13 residues.

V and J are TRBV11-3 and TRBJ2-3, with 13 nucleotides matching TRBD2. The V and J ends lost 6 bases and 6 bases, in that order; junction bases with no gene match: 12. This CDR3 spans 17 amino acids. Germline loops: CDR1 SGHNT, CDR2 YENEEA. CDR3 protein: CASRAGTSGAQEDTQYF. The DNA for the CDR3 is TGTGCCAGCAGGGCCGGGACTAGCGGGGCACAGGAGGATACGCAGTATTTT.